These 24 T cell receptor beta chains share one sample of origin, sequenced in a study of cytomegalovirus exposure and HLA in healthy donors. The PCR made use of 60 Vbeta and 13 Jbeta primers. The repertoire was sequenced with immunoSEQ multiplex PCR; TCRdb's copy has only in-frame clones and lacks some. The sample contains 150,000 to 180,000 clones, nearly 80% of which appear only once. The sequenced sample was PBMCs. The receptors were sampled from a man aged 25 to 40 in good health and CMV-seropositive.

The gene calls are TRBV27 and TRBJ2-2, with 10 bases lining up with TRBD2. V lost 4 bases and J lost 5; bases outside the gene matches: 7. This CDR3 has 16 amino acids. Germline CDR1 MNHEY, CDR2 SMNVEV (reference sequence). CDR3 sequence reads: CASSWGLAGDTGELFF. CDR3 nucleotides: TGTGCCAGCAGTTGGGGTCTAGCGGGAGATACCGGGGAGCTGTTTTTT.

The V gene is TRBV2, the J gene TRBJ1-1; 11 bases line up with TRBD1. There are 14 residues in the CDR3. J gave up 4 bases and V 5 bases, and 3 bases lay outside the gene matches. Germline lookup yields CDR1 SNHLY and CDR2 FYNNEI. For the CDR3, the DNA is TGTGCCAGCAGTTCCGGGACAGGGGGCACTGAAGCTTTCTTT. Translated: CASSSGTGGTEAFF. Full variable domain (outside the CDR3, taken from reference TRBV2 and TRBJ1-1): EPEVTQTPSHQVTQMGQEVILRCVPISNHLYFYWYRQILGQKVEFLVSFYNNEISEKSEIFDDQFSVERPDGSNFTLKIRSTKLEDSAMYFCASSSGTGGTEAFFGQGTRLTVV.

This rearrangement joins TRBV5-1 to TRBJ2-7, with D maybe TRBD2 (5 bases). The length of the CDR3 is 15 residues. V gave up 0 bases and J gave up 5 bases, with 15 bases separating them. Germline CDR1 reads SGHRS; CDR2 reads YFSETQ. The CDR3 region has the DNA TGCGCCAGCAGCTTGGAAGACGGGAACCGGGACGAGCAGTACTTC. It encodes CASSLEDGNRDEQYF.

V is TRBV6-1 and J is TRBJ1-5, with D uncertain. CDR1 and CDR2 (germline): MNHNS, SASEGT. Trimming took 8 bases from V and 0 from J, leaving 14 bases between them. The CDR3 spans 15 residues. The CDR3 loop is CASLRAATSNQPQHF. The CDR3 DNA reads TGTGCCAGCTTACGAGCGGCGACTAGCAATCAGCCCCAGCATTTT.

V is TRBV28 and J is TRBJ1-1; 9 bases map to TRBD1. V lost 3 bases and J lost 1; bases outside the gene matches: 3. Looked up from germline, CDR1 is MDHEN and CDR2 is SYDVKM. There are 15 residues in the CDR3. The CDR3 DNA reads as TGTGCCAGCAGTTTTTGGGACAGGGAGAACACTGAAGCTTTCTTT. Protein: CASSFWDRENTEAFF.

The rearrangement uses TRBV11-3 and TRBJ2-1, with D unresolved. The CDR3 loop spans 14 amino acids. Germline V gene data show CDR1 as SGHNT and CDR2 as YENEEA. The V end lost 3 bases, the J end lost 2 bases, and 8 bases lay between the germline ends. CDR3 sequence: CASSLGHAYNEQFF. CDR3 nucleotide sequence: TGTGCCAGCAGCTTGGGCCATGCCTACAATGAGCAGTTCTTC.

V and J are TRBV6-5 and TRBJ2-7, with 15 nucleotides matching TRBD2. Germline loops: CDR1 MNHEY, CDR2 SVGAGI. The ends lost 4 bases at V and 2 bases at J; junction bases unmatched: 3. The CDR3 is made up of 16 amino acids. The CDR3 region is CASSFGTSGGPYEQYF. In DNA form, the CDR3 reads TGTGCCAGCAGTTTCGGGACTAGCGGGGGGCCCTACGAGCAGTACTTC.

The V call is TRBV6-1, the J call TRBJ1-4; TRBD1 is a possible D gene (6 bases). Germline CDR1 is MNHNS and CDR2 is SASEGT. Trimming removed 2 bases at V and 12 bases at J, with 13 bases between. This CDR3 comprises 13 residues. The DNA for the CDR3 is TGTGCCAGCAGTGAATCCGACAGGAACCAACTGTTTTTT. The encoded protein is CASSESDRNQLFF.

V and J are TRBV5-1 and TRBJ2-6, with TRBD1 matching 7 bases. Per germline, CDR1 SGHRS and CDR2 YFSETQ. V was pared by 1 base and J by 0 bases, with 13 bases of the junction left unmatched. The length of the CDR3 is 20 residues. CDR3 in amino acids: CASSLLRGAGGNSGANVLTF. For the CDR3, the DNA is TGCGCCAGCAGCTTGCTGAGGGGTGCAGGGGGTAACTCTGGGGCCAACGTCCTGACTTTC.

V is TRBV4-2 and J is TRBJ1-4; 10 bases agree with TRBD1. The CDR3 runs to 15 residues. The V segment lost 4 bases and the J segment 7 bases; nucleotides outside the gene matches: 6. From germline, CDR1 is LGHNA and CDR2 YNFKEQ. The CDR3 DNA sequence: TGTGCCAGCAGCCCCAGGACAGGGGGTGTTGAAAAACTGTTTTTT. This sequence encodes CASSPRTGGVEKLFF.

The genes are TRBV6-5 and TRBJ2-7, with TRBD1 identical over 7 bases. The trim removed 6 bases at V and 5 bases at J, leaving 4 bases unmatched. Germline V gene sequence: CDR1 MNHEY, CDR2 SVGAGI. The CDR3 extends over 12 amino acids. The CDR3: CASRATGDEQYF. In nucleotides, the CDR3 is TGTGCCAGCAGGGCTACAGGGGACGAGCAGTACTTC.

This chain connects TRBV9 to TRBJ1-2; the D is unclear. Germline V gene data show CDR1 as SGDLS and CDR2 as YYNGEE. Trimming stripped 3 bases from V and 8 bases from J, with 17 bases between. This CDR3 comprises 14 residues. The CDR3 coding sequence is TGTGCCAGCAGCGACCGACGGAGAAGAATAGGCTACACCTTC. The encoded protein is CASSDRRRRIGYTF.

This clone was observed a few times. The J gene is TRBJ1-6, the V gene TRBV5-1; no definite D call. This CDR3 spans 16 amino acids. Trimming removed 0 bases from V and 5 bases from J, with 12 bases in between. Germline CDR1 and CDR2: SGHRS and YFSETQ. The CDR3 protein is CASSLGPGSNNSPLHF. CDR3 nucleotide sequence: TGCGCCAGCAGCTTGGGTCCGGGAAGCAATAATTCACCCCTCCACTTT.

CDR3 in amino acids: CASSRYIRDNGYTF. The CDR3 nucleotides read TGTGCCAGCAGCCGGTACATCCGGGATAATGGCTACACCTTC. The chain has TRBV4-2 and TRBJ1-2; D unclear. The germline CDR1 and CDR2 sequences are LGHNA and YNFKEQ. Trimming left V 4 bases short and J 6 bases short, with 15 bases between. The length of the CDR3 is 14 residues.

The chain joins TRBV29-1 to TRBJ2-3; 9 bases align to TRBD2. J was trimmed by 4 bases and V by 2 bases; bases with no gene match: 10. The CDR3 is made up of 16 amino acids. The V gene's germline CDR1 is SQVTM and CDR2 ANQGSEA. CDR3 in amino acids: CSVELSAGGLPDTQYF. The CDR3 DNA reads TGCAGCGTTGAACTATCAGCGGGAGGACTCCCAGATACGCAGTATTTT.

The chain is built from TRBV5-1 and TRBJ2-7; D ambiguous. The CDR3 contains 14 residues. Trimming cost V 4 bases and J 2 bases, with 13 bases left between them. The germline CDR1 and CDR2 sequences are SGHRS and YFSETQ. This CDR3 reads CASSPSTNTYEQYF. The CDR3 bases are TGCGCCAGCAGCCCTTCAACAAACACCTACGAGCAGTACTTC.

The chain couples TRBV11-3 to TRBJ2-3; no clear D gene. Trimming stripped 0 bases from V and 5 bases from J, with 6 bases between. The germline gives CDR1 SGHNT, CDR2 YENEEA. The CDR3 contains 13 residues. CDR3 loop: CASSLDRVDTQYF. The DNA of the CDR3 is TGTGCCAGCAGCTTAGATCGGGTAGATACGCAGTATTTT.

The rearrangement joins TRBV5-1 to TRBJ2-5; 9 nucleotides agree with TRBD1. Germline V gene data show CDR1 as SGHRS and CDR2 as YFSETQ. CDR3 length: 16 amino acids. Trimming removed 5 bases from V and 4 bases from J; junction bases left unmatched: 12. The CDR3 DNA reads as TGCGCCAGCAGGGCGATCGGGACAGGGACTCCAGAGACCCAGTACTTC. Amino acid sequence: CASRAIGTGTPETQYF.

The rearrangement uses TRBV13 and TRBJ1-5; no clear D. V lost 2 bases to trimming and J lost 3 bases, with 8 bases between them. Germline V gene lookup returns CDR1 PRHDT and CDR2 FYEKMQ (reference sequence). The CDR3 is 14 amino acids. CDR3 coding DNA: TGTGCCAGCAGCTTATATGGCATCAATCAGCCCCAGCATTTT. It is translated as CASSLYGINQPQHF.

In this sample, this clone turned up a few times. The CDR3 is CASSPVGTSGYEQYF. CDR3 DNA sequence: TGTGCCAGCAGCCCCGTGGGGACTAGTGGCTACGAGCAGTACTTC. The chain links TRBV7-2 to TRBJ2-7; 8 bases agree with TRBD2. This CDR3 has 15 amino acids. Germline assignment: CDR1 SGHTA and CDR2 FQGNSA. V trimming: 5 bases; J trimming: 3 bases; junction bases outside the gene matches: 9.

The CDR3 region has the DNA TGTGCCAGCAGTAAGGGAGGTGGGGACACCGGGGAGCTGTTTTTT. Amino acids: CASSKGGGDTGELFF. The chain recombines TRBV28 with TRBJ2-2; D possibly corresponds to TRBD2 (6 bases). Germline lookup yields CDR1 MDHEN and CDR2 SYDVKM. The CDR3 has 15 amino acids. Trimming pared 5 bases from V and 3 bases from J, leaving 13 bases between.

In this sample, this clone turned up once. The V gene is TRBV5-6, the J gene TRBJ2-5, with D perhaps matching TRBD2 (6 bases). The better agreement between TRBJ2-7 and the DNA end casts doubt on the J call. The CDR3 covers 14 residues. Per the germline V gene, CDR1 is SGHDT and CDR2 is YYEEEE. The chain's CDR3 is CASSQLATSYEQYF. The CDR3 DNA sequence: TGTGCCAGCAGCCAGCTAGCGACTTCCTACGAGCAGTACTTC.

The chain combines TRBV10-2 with TRBJ2-5; D may be TRBD2 (5 bases). There are 15 residues in the CDR3. CDR1 is WSHSY and CDR2 is SAAADI in the germline V gene. V shed 7 bases and J shed 1 base, with 16 bases lying between them. In nucleotides, the CDR3 is TGCGCCAGCAAGGCCCAAGGACTGACCCAAGAGACCCAGTACTTC. Translation: CASKAQGLTQETQYF.

The chain joins TRBV28 to TRBJ2-1; 7 bases align to TRBD2. J gave up 2 bases and V 6 bases, and 7 bases lay outside the gene matches. The CDR3 length is 15 residues. CDR1 and CDR2 from the germline V gene are MDHEN and SYDVKM. CDR3 residues: CASRLGGSAYNEQFF. The DNA for the CDR3 is TGTGCCAGCAGGCTAGGCGGGAGCGCCTACAATGAGCAGTTCTTC. The full variable domain, rest sourced from reference TRBV28 and TRBJ2-1, is DVKVTQSSRYLVKRTGEKVFLECVQDMDHENMFWYRQDPGLGLRLIYFSYDVKMKEKGDIPEGYSVSREKKERFSLILESASTNQTSMYLCASRLGGSAYNEQFFGPGTRLTVL.